The rows below give T cell receptor beta chains drawn from one sample of a study of T cell responses to AZD1222 COVID-19 vaccine. Using immunoSEQ multiplex PCR, the repertoire was profiled, and TCRdb retains in-frame clones only, with some absent. The sample yields more than 140,000 clones, roughly 90% seen once. The input for sequencing was peripheral blood, taken on day 0 of AZD1222 vaccination. These receptors were taken from an adult in good health. Both conserved end residues are part of each CDR3. The order of the fields is clone size, J gene, V gene, D gene, CDR3 DNA, CDR3 protein. A D gene is named only where the DNA matches it firmly. Part of the rows lack a size; the others show once, few, many or a class for expanded clones.

>.|TRBJ2-3|TRBV6-5|.
TGTGCCAGCAGTCTACAGGGAAGCACAGATACGCAGTATTTT
CASSLQGSTDTQYF
>.|TRBJ2-1|TRBV11-3|TRBD2
TGTGCCAGCAGCCCCAGGACTAGCGGGAGGGCCAATGAGCAGTTCTTC
CASSPRTSGRANEQFF
>.|TRBJ1-2|TRBV5-1|.
TGCGCCAGCAGCCCCGCCGTGCCGAATGGCTACACCTTC
CASSPAVPNGYTF
>.|TRBJ1-1|TRBV7-9|.
TGTGCCAGCAGCTTAGCGGGACCGTTGAACACTGAAGCTTTCTTT
CASSLAGPLNTEAFF
>.|TRBJ2-5|TRBV11-2|.
TGTGCCAGCAGCTTAGGTGGGGCAGTCCAGTACTTC
CASSLGGAVQYF
>.|TRBJ2-1|TRBV5-1|.
TGCGCCAGCAGAGAGGCAGGAGATTACAATGAGCAGTTCTTC
CASREAGDYNEQFF
>.|TRBJ2-3|TRBV6-5|TRBD2
TGTGCCAGCACCGTTTTAGCGGGGGACACAGATACGCAGTATTTT
CASTVLAGDTDTQYF
>.|TRBJ1-3|TRBV7-9|.
TGTGCCAGCAGCTTAGCGCGGGGGTTCTCTGGAAACACCATATATTTT
CASSLARGFSGNTIYF
>.|TRBJ2-3|TRBV5-1|.
TGCGCCAGCAGCTTCAGCACAGATACGCAGTATTTT
CASSFSTDTQYF
>.|TRBJ1-1|TRBV11-2|TRBD1
TGTGCCAGCAGGCTACAGGGGGGCACTGAAGCTTTCTTT
CASRLQGGTEAFF
>once|TRBJ1-6|TRBV6-5|TRBD1
TGTGCCAGCAGACGTTTGACAGGGACCGATTCACCCCTCCACTTT
CASRRLTGTDSPLHF
>.|TRBJ1-4|TRBV11-2|.
TGTGCCAGCAGCTTAGGGGCAGGGTCGGGGAATGAAAAACTGTTTTTT
CASSLGAGSGNEKLFF
>once|TRBJ2-7|TRBV18|.
TGTGCCAGCTCAACCCTAGGGATGCAATACGAGCAGTACTTC
CASSTLGMQYEQYF
>.|TRBJ2-2|TRBV19|.
TGTGCCAGTAGGGAGTCACAGGTCGCCGGGGAGCTGTTTTTT
CASRESQVAGELFF
>.|TRBJ2-7|TRBV7-2|TRBD2
TGTGCCAGCAGCTCCAGCGGGAGCGCCTACGAGCAGTACTTC
CASSSSGSAYEQYF
>.|TRBJ1-1|TRBV3-1/TRBV3-2|.
TGTGCCAGCAGCCAAGGCGGGGGATACACTGAAGCTTTCTTT
CASSQGGGYTEAFF
>.|TRBJ2-6|TRBV4-1|.
TGCGCCAGCAGCCTCCACTCTGGGGGGGGCGGGGCCAACGTCCTGACTTTC
CASSLHSGGGGANVLTF
>.|TRBJ2-1|TRBV5-1|.
TGCGCCAGCAGCTTGGCGGGGTTCGGCAATGAGCAGTTCTTC
CASSLAGFGNEQFF
>.|TRBJ1-1|TRBV28|.
TGTGCCAGCAGGGGAGGGGGGAGCACTGAAGCTTTCTTT
CASRGGGSTEAFF
>.|TRBJ1-5|TRBV6-5|TRBD1
TGTGCCATCGGACAGGACAGGGGGAGGAGAGAGCCCCAGCATTTT
CAIGQDRGRREPQHF
>.|TRBJ2-7|TRBV19|.
TGTGCCAGTAGTGCCAACCAGGGGTACGAGCAGTACTTC
CASSANQGYEQYF
>.|TRBJ2-1|TRBV13|.
TGTGCCAGCAGCCAACAGTTCCAACCGGCAAGGCAGTTCTTC
CASSQQFQPARQFF
>.|TRBJ1-5|TRBV19|.
TGTGCCAGTAGCCTCTGGGGAAGCAATCAGCCCCAGCATTTT
CASSLWGSNQPQHF
>.|TRBJ1-2|TRBV5-4|TRBD1
TGTGCCAGCAGCCCCAGGGGGCAGACTGGAGTCTACACCTTC
CASSPRGQTGVYTF
>.|TRBJ1-5|TRBV30|TRBD1
TGTGCCTGGAGCCGACAGGGGAATCAGCCCCAGCATTTT
CAWSRQGNQPQHF
>.|TRBJ1-1|TRBV23-1|.
TGCGCCCGAGAAAACACTGAAGCTTTCTTT
CARENTEAFF
>.|TRBJ2-1|TRBV20-1|TRBD1
TGCAGTGCTAGTTTAATCAGGACAGGGTCGTATGAGCAGTTCTTC
CSASLIRTGSYEQFF
>.|TRBJ2-3|TRBV4-1|TRBD2
TGCGCCAGCAGCCAAGGGCCTAGCGGGGTAACAGATACGCAGTATTTT
CASSQGPSGVTDTQYF
>.|TRBJ1-5|TRBV2|.
TGTGCCAGCAGTGAGGCCCGGAACAATCAGCCCCAGCATTTT
CASSEARNNQPQHF
>.|TRBJ1-3|TRBV7-9|TRBD1
TGTGCCAGCAGCGCGGGGGACAGGCTATCTGGAAACACCATATATTTT
CASSAGDRLSGNTIYF
>few|TRBJ2-2|TRBV5-5|.
TGTGCCAGCAGCTCCACGGGTCCCACAATCACCGGGGAGCTGTTTTTT
CASSSTGPTITGELFF
>once|TRBJ1-1|TRBV12-3/TRBV12-4|.
TGTGCCAGCAGTGGTGGACAGAACAATGAAGCTTTCTTT
CASSGGQNNEAFF
>once|TRBJ1-2|TRBV20-1|.
TGCAGTGTCGGACAGCACTATGGCTACACCTTC
CSVGQHYGYTF